Listed below are T cell receptor beta chains from one sample, sequenced in a study of CD8 T cells in Susac syndrome. Each CDR3 protein gets one entry after TCRdb re-called the immunoSEQ multiplex PCR reads with MiXCR. There are roughly 200,000 distinct CDR3 sequences in the sample; around 95% occur only once, and approximately 0.082% lies in the top ten. Sequenced material: CD4+ T cells from PBMCs. All receptors derive from a human donor with multiple sclerosis. Each CDR3 is given with its conserved first and last residue. D genes are given only for firm matches. The size entry is marked missing in some rows and otherwise reads once, few, many or a size class.

-,TRBV30,TRBJ1-1,-,CAWIPIEGRNTEAFF,TGTGCCTGGATCCCAATAGAGGGCAGAAACACTGAAGCTTTCTTT
-,TRBV29-1,TRBJ1-1,-,CSVGGQPATEAFF,TGCAGCGTTGGAGGTCAGCCAGCAACTGAAGCTTTCTTT
-,TRBV20-1,TRBJ1-1,TRBD1,CSALPTGKNTEAFF,TGCAGTGCTCTTCCGACAGGGAAGAACACTGAAGCTTTCTTT
-,TRBV20-1,TRBJ2-7,TRBD2,CSARLAGSSYEQYF,TGCAGTGCGCGACTAGCGGGGAGCTCCTACGAGCAGTACTTC
-,TRBV3-1,TRBJ1-1,TRBD1,CASSRGQIMNTEAFF,TGTGCCAGCAGCCGGGGACAGATAATGAACACTGAAGCTTTCTTT
-,TRBV7-8,TRBJ2-7,-,CASSPGFEQYF,TGTGCCAGCAGCCCAGGGTTCGAGCAGTACTTC
-,TRBV7-9,TRBJ1-2,TRBD1,CASSFAGGYGYTF,TGTGCCAGCAGCTTTGCAGGGGGATATGGCTACACCTTC
once,TRBV5-1,TRBJ2-5,TRBD2,CASSLSGEEQETQYF,TGCGCCAGCAGCTTGAGCGGGGAAGAGCAAGAGACCCAGTACTTC
-,TRBV2,TRBJ1-6,-,CASSEYRSENNSPLHF,TGTGCCAGCAGTGAATACAGGTCGGAGAATAATTCACCCCTCCACTTT
-,TRBV27,TRBJ1-2,-,CASSLSAREGTYGYTF,TGTGCCAGCAGTTTATCGGCGAGGGAAGGGACCTATGGCTACACCTTC
-,TRBV7-7,TRBJ2-7,-,CASSSRSGSYEQYF,TGTGCTAGCAGCTCGAGGAGCGGCTCCTACGAGCAGTACTTC
once,TRBV20-1,TRBJ1-1,-,CSADPGMEAFF,TGCAGTGCCGACCCGGGGATGGAAGCTTTCTTT
-,TRBV20-1,TRBJ2-1,TRBD1,CSARLQGAPQFF,TGCAGTGCTAGACTACAGGGGGCCCCGCAGTTCTTC
-,TRBV15,TRBJ1-5,TRBD1,CATSRARDRGGPQHF,TGTGCCACCAGCAGAGCCCGGGACAGGGGGGGCCCCCAGCATTTT
-,TRBV9,TRBJ1-6,-,CASSVVGDSPLHF,TGTGCCAGCAGCGTAGTCGGTGATTCACCCCTCCACTTT
-,TRBV2,TRBJ2-1,-,CASCLGGSSYNEQFF,TGTGCCAGCTGCCTCGGGGGTTCCTCCTACAATGAGCAGTTCTTC
-,TRBV20-1,TRBJ2-3,-,CSASWGPADTQYF,TGCAGTGCTAGTTGGGGTCCCGCAGATACGCAGTATTTT
-,TRBV27,TRBJ1-2,TRBD1,CASSLGQGKSYGYTF,TGTGCCAGCAGTTTAGGACAGGGGAAATCCTATGGCTACACCTTC
-,TRBV19,TRBJ1-4,-,CASSIRWGGTNEKLFF,TGTGCCAGTAGTATTCGTTGGGGTGGAACTAATGAAAAACTGTTTTTT
-,TRBV6-5,TRBJ1-5,-,CASSSTGPYSNQPQHF,TGTGCCAGCAGTTCGACAGGACCCTATAGCAATCAGCCCCAGCATTTT
-,TRBV3-1,TRBJ2-5,-,CASSSMTSSAQETQYF,TGTGCCAGCAGCTCGATGACCTCTAGCGCTCAAGAGACCCAGTACTTC
once,TRBV27,TRBJ2-7,-,CASSLGYGQISYEQYF,TGTGCCAGCAGTTTAGGTTATGGACAGATCTCCTACGAGCAGTACTTC
once,TRBV11-1,TRBJ1-2,TRBD1,CASSLGRQGEKYTF,TGTGCCAGCAGCCTCGGGCGACAGGGGGAAAAGTACACCTTC
-,TRBV6-1,TRBJ1-6,TRBD1,CASSVKGAGSYNSPLHF,TGTGCCAGCAGCGTAAAGGGGGCCGGGTCCTATAATTCACCCCTCCACTTT
-,TRBV3-1,TRBJ2-1,-,CASSHTDNEQFF,TGTGCCAGCAGCCACACAGATAATGAGCAGTTCTTC
-,TRBV27,TRBJ2-5,-,CASSLVTYQETQYF,TGTGCCAGCAGTTTAGTGACTTACCAAGAGACCCAGTACTTC
-,TRBV12-3/TRBV12-4,TRBJ1-2,-,CASTGQFYGYTF,TGTGCCAGTACCGGACAGTTCTATGGCTACACCTTC
-,TRBV3-1,TRBJ2-5,TRBD2,CASSRRGGAETQYF,TGTGCCAGCAGCCGGCGGGGGGGCGCGGAGACCCAGTACTTC
-,TRBV7-8,TRBJ2-5,-,CASSLSVAGETQYF,TGTGCCAGCAGCTTAAGTGTCGCCGGAGAGACCCAGTACTTC